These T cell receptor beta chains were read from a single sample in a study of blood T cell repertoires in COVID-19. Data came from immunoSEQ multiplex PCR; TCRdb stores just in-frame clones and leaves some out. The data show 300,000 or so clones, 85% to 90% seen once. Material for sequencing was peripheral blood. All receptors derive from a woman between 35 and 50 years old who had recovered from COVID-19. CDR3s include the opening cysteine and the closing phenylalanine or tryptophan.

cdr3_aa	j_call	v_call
CASSWTGPEGYEQYF	TRBJ2-7	TRBV6-5
CASSVTSGYEQYF	TRBJ2-7	TRBV7-2
CASATLRGTGELFF	TRBJ2-2	TRBV27
CASRLGTVNTEAFF	TRBJ1-1	TRBV7-9
CASSDEEGQTQYF	TRBJ2-5	TRBV6-4
CASSYSGGLNYGYTF	TRBJ1-2	TRBV6-5
CASSPRVVTGAPYEQYF	TRBJ2-7	TRBV7-2
CASTVVRGSYGYTF	TRBJ1-2	TRBV6-5
CASSAQGAGEKLFF	TRBJ1-4	TRBV7-9
CAIKSRGSTDTQYF	TRBJ2-3	TRBV10-3
CASGPGGANTEAFF	TRBJ1-1	TRBV5-1
CASSLAKGPGTEAFF	TRBJ1-1	TRBV7-8
CASSPSVLADRGGETQYF	TRBJ2-5	TRBV18
CASIPWGDRGELFF	TRBJ2-2	TRBV6-2/TRBV6-3
CASSDSRLVQGAETQYF	TRBJ2-5	TRBV6-4
CASSPRGGRYEQYF	TRBJ2-7	TRBV7-2
CASSIRGINSPLHF	TRBJ1-6	TRBV19
CASSTLTGEAFF	TRBJ1-1	TRBV5-1
CASSLVAQGNSPLHF	TRBJ1-6	TRBV5-6
CASGTAGVGETQYF	TRBJ2-5	TRBV3-1/TRBV3-2
CAISRSRDEQFF	TRBJ2-1	TRBV10-3
CASSLDGTSYEQYF	TRBJ2-7	TRBV5-1